The 7 T cell receptor beta chains in this list originate from one sample, sequenced in a study of blood T cell repertoires in COVID-19. The protocol was immunoSEQ multiplex PCR, while the TCRdb copy is restricted to in-frame clones and leaves out a portion. The sample has tens of thousands of clones; around nine tenths are singletons. The sequenced sample consisted of peripheral blood. The receptors shown here come from a man between 60 and 75 years old with acute or convalescent COVID-19.

The chain combines TRBV6-2 or TRBV6-3 with TRBJ1-2, with 8 positions matching TRBD1. This CDR3 is built from 14 residues. Trimming at V came to 5 bases and at J to 8 bases, leaving 10 bases not matched to a gene. Germline V gene lookup returns CDR1 MNHEY and CDR2 SVGEGT. The CDR3 loop is CASSRDRSDSGYTF. CDR3 DNA sequence: TGTGCCAGCAGTAGGGACAGGAGTGATTCGGGCTACACCTTC.

V and J are TRBV14 and TRBJ1-2; D possibly corresponds to TRBD1 (5 bases). Germline values: CDR1 SGHDN, CDR2 FVKESK. The CDR3 consists of 17 residues. Trimming stripped 0 bases from V and 2 bases from J, with 16 bases between. CDR3: CASSQDPWQGGNYGYTF. CDR3 coding DNA: TGTGCCAGCAGCCAAGATCCCTGGCAGGGAGGGAACTATGGCTACACCTTC.

This chain links TRBV10-3 with TRBJ2-1, with TRBD2 as a possible D gene (6 bases). In germline, CDR1 is ENHRY, CDR2 SYGVKD. The CDR3 contains 13 residues. The V end lost 4 bases, the J end lost 6 bases, and 10 bases lay between the germline ends. CDR3 in DNA: TGTGCCATCAGTGGAACTAGCTCCAATGAGCAGTTCTTC. This codes for CAISGTSSNEQFF.

The chain links TRBV7-9 to TRBJ2-3; 7 bases align to TRBD2. Losses at the gene ends were 4 bases for V and 4 bases for J; bases not matched to a gene: 17. There are 18 residues in the CDR3. Looked up from germline, CDR1 is SEHNR and CDR2 is FQNEAQ (reference sequence). The CDR3 sequence is CASSSPGGGSVFPDTQYF. DNA of the CDR3: TGTGCCAGCAGCTCGCCGGGTGGCGGGAGTGTGTTCCCAGATACGCAGTATTTT.

The chain recombines TRBV30 with TRBJ1-5; possible D gene TRBD1, 6 bases. Germline CDR1 GTSNPN, CDR2 SVGIG (reference sequence). The CDR3 extends over 13 amino acids. Trimming took off 1 base at V and 7 bases at J, with 11 bases between the two ends. CDR3 protein: CAWSAGAGQPQHF. In DNA, the CDR3 is TGTGCCTGGAGTGCAGGGGCTGGCCAGCCCCAGCATTTT.

The rearrangement joins TRBV28 to TRBJ2-7; a weak D match, TRBD2 (6 bases). This CDR3 has 13 residues. Germline CDR1 is MDHEN and CDR2 is SYDVKM. Trimming stripped 6 bases from V and 1 base from J, with 10 bases between. The CDR3 DNA sequence: TGTGCCAGCAGCGACGGGAGATCCTACGAGCAGTACTTC. The encoded protein is CASSDGRSYEQYF.

The rearrangement links TRBV6-5 to TRBJ2-5; the match to TRBD2 covers 8 bases. J was trimmed by 1 base and V by 2 bases; bases with no gene match: 6. Germline lookup yields CDR1 MNHEY and CDR2 SVGAGI. This CDR3 comprises 16 residues. The CDR3 spells CASSYGPGGSQETQYF. CDR3 DNA sequence: TGTGCCAGCAGTTACGGCCCGGGGGGGTCCCAAGAGACCCAGTACTTC.